The T cell receptor beta chain under discussion was sequenced for a study of blood T cell repertoires in COVID-19. The authors' processing: The assay estimated nucleated cells by amplifying reference gene primers. Produced via immunoSEQ multiplex PCR; TCRdb's table is partial and in-frame only. V, J and clone size were drawn from that table, and D and trimming were deduced from the DNA. The sample gives around 340,000 clones, around four fifths of which show up once; almost 3% is in the top ten. About this clone: Other DNA sequences of this sample code for an identical CDR3.

Sequencing used peripheral blood. The receptor comes from a man younger than 40 with active or convalescent COVID-19.

CDR3 sequence (DNA): TGTGCCATCAGTGGACAGGGGAATCAGCCCCAGCATTTT. This gives the protein CAISGQGNQPQHF. J is TRBJ1-5 and V is TRBV10-3, with 8 positions matching TRBD1. The CDR3 sequence is 13 residues long. Per germline, CDR1 ENHRY and CDR2 SYGVKD. Losses at the gene ends were 4 bases for V and 4 bases for J; bases not matched to a gene: 0.